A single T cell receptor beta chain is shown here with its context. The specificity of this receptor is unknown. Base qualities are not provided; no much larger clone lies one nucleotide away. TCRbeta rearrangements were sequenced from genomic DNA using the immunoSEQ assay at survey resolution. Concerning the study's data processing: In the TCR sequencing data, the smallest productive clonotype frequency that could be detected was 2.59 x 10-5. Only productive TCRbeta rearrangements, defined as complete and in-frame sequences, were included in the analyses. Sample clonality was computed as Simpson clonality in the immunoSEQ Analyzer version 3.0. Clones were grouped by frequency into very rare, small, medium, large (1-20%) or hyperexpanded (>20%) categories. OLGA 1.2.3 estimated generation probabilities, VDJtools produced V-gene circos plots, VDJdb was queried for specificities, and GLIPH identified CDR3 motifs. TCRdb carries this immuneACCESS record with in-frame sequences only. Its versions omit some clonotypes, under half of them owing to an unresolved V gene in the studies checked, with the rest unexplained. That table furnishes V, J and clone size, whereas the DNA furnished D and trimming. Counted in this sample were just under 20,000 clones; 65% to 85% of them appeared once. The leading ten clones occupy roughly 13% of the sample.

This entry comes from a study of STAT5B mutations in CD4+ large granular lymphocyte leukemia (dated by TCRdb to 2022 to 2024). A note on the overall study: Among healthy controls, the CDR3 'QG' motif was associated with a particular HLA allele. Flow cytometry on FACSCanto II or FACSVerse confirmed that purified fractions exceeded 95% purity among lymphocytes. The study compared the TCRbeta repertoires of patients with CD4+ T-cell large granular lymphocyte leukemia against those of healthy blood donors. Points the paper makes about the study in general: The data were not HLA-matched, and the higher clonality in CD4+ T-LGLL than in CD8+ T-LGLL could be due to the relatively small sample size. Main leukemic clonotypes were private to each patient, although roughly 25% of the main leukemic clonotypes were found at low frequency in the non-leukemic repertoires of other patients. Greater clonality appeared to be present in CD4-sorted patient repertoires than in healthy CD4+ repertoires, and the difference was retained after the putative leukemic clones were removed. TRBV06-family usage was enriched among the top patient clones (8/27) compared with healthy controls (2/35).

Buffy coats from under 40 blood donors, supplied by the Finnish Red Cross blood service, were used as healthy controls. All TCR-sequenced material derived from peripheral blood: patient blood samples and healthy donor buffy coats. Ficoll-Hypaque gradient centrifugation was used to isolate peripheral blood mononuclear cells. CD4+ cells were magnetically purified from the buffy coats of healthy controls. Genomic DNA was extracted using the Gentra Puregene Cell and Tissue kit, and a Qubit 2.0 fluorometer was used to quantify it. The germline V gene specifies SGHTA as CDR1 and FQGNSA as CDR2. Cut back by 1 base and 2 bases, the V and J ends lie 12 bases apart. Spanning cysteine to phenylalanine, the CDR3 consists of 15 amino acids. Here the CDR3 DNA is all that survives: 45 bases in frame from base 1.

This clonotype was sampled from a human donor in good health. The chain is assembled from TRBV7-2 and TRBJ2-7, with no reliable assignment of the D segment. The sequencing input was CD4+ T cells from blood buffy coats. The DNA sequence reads TGTGCCAGCAGCTTAGAACGGCCCGGAGCCTACGAGCAGTACTTC. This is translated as CASSLERPGAYEQYF.